This T cell receptor (beta chain) was found in a study of vaccination and CD4 T cells after COVID-19. The treatment is: roughly 10-day PBMC culture with coronavirus spike peptide pools or control peptides (ViraFEST assay). Before the COVID-19 pandemic (2011-2018), CD4+ T cells were obtained from the unexposed donor. Cultured CD4+ T cell DNA was sequenced using the Oncomine TCR Beta short-read assay. TCRdb re-derived calls from the PCR reads in MiXCR, one entry per CDR3 protein. The sample contains under 1,100 distinct CDR3 sequences, roughly a third of which appear only once. The table lists this clonotype with a few counts. Its antigen is not identified. The TCR originated in a human donor in good health. Input material: CD4+ T cells from blood, cultured in vitro.

CDR3 region: CSARDSTSGNTGELFF. CDR3 bases: TGCAGTGCTAGAGATTCGACTAGCGGGAACACCGGGGAGCTGTTTTTT. The V call is TRBV20-1, the J call TRBJ2-2; 9 nucleotides align to TRBD2. This CDR3 contains 16 residues. Germline V gives CDR1 DFQATT, CDR2 SNEGSKA (reference sequence). The trim removed 0 bases at V and 1 base at J, leaving 3 bases unmatched.